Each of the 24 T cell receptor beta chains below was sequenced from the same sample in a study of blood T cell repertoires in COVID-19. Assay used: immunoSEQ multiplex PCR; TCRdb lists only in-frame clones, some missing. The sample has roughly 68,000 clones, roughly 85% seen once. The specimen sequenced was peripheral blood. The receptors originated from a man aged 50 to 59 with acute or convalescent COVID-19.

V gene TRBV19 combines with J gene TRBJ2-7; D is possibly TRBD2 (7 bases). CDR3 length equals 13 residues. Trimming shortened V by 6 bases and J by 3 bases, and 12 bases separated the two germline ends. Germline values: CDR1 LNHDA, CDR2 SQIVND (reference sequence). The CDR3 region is CASRGGGSYEQYF. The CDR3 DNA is TGTGCCAGTAGAGGGGGGGGAAGCTACGAGCAGTACTTC.

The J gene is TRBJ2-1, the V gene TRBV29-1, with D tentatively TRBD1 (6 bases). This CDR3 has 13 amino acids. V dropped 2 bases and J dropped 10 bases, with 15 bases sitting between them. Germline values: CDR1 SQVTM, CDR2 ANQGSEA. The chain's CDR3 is CSVERAGAGEQFF. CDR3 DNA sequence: TGCAGCGTTGAACGGGCAGGGGCAGGGGAGCAGTTCTTC.

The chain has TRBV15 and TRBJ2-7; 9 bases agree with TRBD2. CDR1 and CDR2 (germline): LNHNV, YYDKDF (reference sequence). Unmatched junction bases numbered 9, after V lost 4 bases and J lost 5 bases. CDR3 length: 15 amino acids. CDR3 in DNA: TGTGCCACCAGCACCTTAGCGGGGGCCCTCGACGAGCAGTACTTC. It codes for CATSTLAGALDEQYF.

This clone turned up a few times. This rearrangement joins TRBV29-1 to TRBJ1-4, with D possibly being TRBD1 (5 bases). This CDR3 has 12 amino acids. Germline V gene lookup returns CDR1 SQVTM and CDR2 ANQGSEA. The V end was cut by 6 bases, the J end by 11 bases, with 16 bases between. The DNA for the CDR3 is TGCAGCGTCGCAGGGTGGGGGGGGAAACTGTTTTTT. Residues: CSVAGWGGKLFF.

CDR3 region: CASSIRGTNYGYTF. In nucleotides, the CDR3 is TGTGCCAGTAGTATACGGGGGACTAACTATGGCTACACCTTC. V gene TRBV19 combines with J gene TRBJ1-2; D perhaps matches TRBD1 (5 bases). Between the trimmed V and J ends, which lost 2 bases and 0 bases, there was a span of 7 bases. This CDR3 has 14 amino acids. Germline V gives CDR1 LNHDA, CDR2 SQIVND (reference sequence).

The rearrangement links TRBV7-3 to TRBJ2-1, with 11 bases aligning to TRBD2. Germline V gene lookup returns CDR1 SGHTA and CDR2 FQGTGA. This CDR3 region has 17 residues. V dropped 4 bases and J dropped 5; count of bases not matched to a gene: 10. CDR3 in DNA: TGTGCCAGCAGCTATGGGCTAGCGGGGGGCCGTAACAATGAGCAGTTCTTC. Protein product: CASSYGLAGGRNNEQFF.

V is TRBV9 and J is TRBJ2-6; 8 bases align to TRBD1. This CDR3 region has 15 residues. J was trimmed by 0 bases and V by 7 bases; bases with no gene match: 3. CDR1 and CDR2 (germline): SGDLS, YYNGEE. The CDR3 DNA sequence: TGTGCCAGCGGACAGGGTCCCTCTGGGGCCAACGTCCTGACTTTC. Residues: CASGQGPSGANVLTF.

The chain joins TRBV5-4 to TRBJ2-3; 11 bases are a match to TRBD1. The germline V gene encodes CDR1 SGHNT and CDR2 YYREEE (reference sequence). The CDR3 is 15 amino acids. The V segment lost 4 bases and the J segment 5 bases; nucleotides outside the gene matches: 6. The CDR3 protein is CASSHRDRGIDTQYF. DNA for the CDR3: TGTGCCAGCAGCCACCGGGACAGGGGGATAGATACGCAGTATTTT.

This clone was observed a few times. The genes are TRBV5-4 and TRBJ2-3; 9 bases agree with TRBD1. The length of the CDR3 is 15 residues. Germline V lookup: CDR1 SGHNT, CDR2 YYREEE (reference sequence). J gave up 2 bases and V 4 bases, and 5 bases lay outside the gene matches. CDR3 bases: TGTGCCAGCAGCATAAACAGGGGGCCCACAGATACGCAGTATTTT. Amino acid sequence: CASSINRGPTDTQYF. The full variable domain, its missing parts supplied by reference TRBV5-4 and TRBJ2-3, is ETGVTQSPTHLIKTRGQQVTLRCSSQSGHNTVSWYQQALGQGPQFIFQYYREEENGRGNFPPRFSGLQFPNYSSELNVNALELDDSALYLCASSINRGPTDTQYFGPGTRLTVL.

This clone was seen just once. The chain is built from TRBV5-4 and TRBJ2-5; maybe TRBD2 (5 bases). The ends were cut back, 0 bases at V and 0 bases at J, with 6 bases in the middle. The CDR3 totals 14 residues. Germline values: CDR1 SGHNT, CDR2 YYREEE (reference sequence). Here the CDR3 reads CASSLAGNQETQYF. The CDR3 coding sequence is TGTGCCAGCAGCTTGGCGGGGAACCAAGAGACCCAGTACTTC.

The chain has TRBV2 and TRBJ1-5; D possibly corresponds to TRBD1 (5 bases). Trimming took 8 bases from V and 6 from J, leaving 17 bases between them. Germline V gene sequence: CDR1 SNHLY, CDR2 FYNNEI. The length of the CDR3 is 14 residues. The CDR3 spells CASGHRDSRQPQHF. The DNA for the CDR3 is TGTGCCAGCGGGCACCGGGACTCCCGTCAGCCCCAGCATTTT.

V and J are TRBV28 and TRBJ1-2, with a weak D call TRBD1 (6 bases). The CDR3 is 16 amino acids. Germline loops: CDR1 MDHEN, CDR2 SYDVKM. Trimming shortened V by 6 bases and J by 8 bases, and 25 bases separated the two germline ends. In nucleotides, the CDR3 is TGTGCCAGCAGCCTTCCCCTTCCGACAGGTCGGGGCGGCTACACCTTC. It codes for CASSLPLPTGRGGYTF.

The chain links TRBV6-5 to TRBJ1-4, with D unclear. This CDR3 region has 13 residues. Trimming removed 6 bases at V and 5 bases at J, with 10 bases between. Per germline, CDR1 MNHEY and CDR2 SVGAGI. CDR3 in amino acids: CASRGHGNEKLFF. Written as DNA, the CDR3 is TGTGCCAGCAGAGGTCACGGGAATGAAAAACTGTTTTTT.

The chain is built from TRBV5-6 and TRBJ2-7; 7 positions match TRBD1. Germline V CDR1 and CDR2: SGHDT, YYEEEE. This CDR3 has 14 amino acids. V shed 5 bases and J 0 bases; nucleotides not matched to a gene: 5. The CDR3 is CASSPTGSSYEQYF. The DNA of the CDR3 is TGTGCCAGCAGTCCGACAGGGTCCTCCTACGAGCAGTACTTC.

DNA of the CDR3: TGCGCCAGCAGTGAGGAGGCAGGGGATGGCTACACCTTC. Protein: CASSEEAGDGYTF. This chain joins TRBV10-2 and TRBJ1-2; tentative D call: TRBD1 (6 bases). This CDR3 is 13 amino acids long. Trimming took off 2 bases at V and 6 bases at J, with 10 bases between the two ends. Germline-derived CDR1 and CDR2 are WSHSY and SAAADI.

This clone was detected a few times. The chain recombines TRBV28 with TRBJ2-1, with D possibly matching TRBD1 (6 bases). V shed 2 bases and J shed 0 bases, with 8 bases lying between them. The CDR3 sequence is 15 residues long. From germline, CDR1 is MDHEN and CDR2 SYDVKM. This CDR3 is CASSLQGSSYNEQFF. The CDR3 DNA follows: TGTGCCAGCAGTTTACAGGGGAGCTCCTACAATGAGCAGTTCTTC.

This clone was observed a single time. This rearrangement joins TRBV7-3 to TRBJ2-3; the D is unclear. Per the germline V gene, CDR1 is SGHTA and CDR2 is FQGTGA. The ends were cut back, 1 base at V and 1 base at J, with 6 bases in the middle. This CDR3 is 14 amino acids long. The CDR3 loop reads CASSLMAGTDTQYF. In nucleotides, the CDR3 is TGTGCCAGCAGCTTAATGGCAGGCACAGATACGCAGTATTTT.

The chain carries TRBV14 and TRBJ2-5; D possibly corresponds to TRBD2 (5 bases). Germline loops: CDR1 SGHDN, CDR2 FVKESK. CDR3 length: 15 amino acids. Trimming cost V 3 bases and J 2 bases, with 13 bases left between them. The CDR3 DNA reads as TGTGCCAGCAGCCACCTCACGGGGTATCAAGAGACCCAGTACTTC. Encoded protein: CASSHLTGYQETQYF.

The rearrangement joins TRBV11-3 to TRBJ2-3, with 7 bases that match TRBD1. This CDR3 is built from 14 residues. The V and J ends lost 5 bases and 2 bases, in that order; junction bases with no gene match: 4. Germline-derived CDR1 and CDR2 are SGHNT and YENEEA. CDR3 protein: CASSVDRNTDTQYF. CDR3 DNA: TGTGCCAGCAGCGTGGACAGGAACACAGATACGCAGTATTTT.

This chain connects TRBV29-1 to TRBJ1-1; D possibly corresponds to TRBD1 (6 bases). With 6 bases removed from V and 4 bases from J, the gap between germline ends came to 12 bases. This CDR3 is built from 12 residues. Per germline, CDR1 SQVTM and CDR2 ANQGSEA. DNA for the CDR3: TGCAGCGTCGTCAGGGGTTTCACTGAAGCTTTCTTT. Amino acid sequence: CSVVRGFTEAFF.

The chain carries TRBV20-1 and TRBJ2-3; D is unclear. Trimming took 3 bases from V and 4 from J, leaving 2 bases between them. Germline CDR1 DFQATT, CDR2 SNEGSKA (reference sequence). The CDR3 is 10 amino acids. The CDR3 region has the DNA TGCAGTGCTAGCGCAGATACGCAGTATTTT. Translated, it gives CSASADTQYF.

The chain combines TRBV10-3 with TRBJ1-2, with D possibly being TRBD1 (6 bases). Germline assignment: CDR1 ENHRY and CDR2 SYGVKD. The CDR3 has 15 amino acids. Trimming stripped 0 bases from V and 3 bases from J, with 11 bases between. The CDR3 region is CAISESAGDHYGYTF. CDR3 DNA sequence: TGTGCCATCAGTGAGTCGGCAGGGGATCACTATGGCTACACCTTC.

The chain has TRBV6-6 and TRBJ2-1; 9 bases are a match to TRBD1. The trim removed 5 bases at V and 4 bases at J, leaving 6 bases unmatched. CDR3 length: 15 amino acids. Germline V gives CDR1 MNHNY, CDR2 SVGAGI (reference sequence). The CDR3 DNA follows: TGTGCCAGCAGTCCCCCGGGACAGGGTTACAATGAGCAGTTCTTC. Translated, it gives CASSPPGQGYNEQFF.

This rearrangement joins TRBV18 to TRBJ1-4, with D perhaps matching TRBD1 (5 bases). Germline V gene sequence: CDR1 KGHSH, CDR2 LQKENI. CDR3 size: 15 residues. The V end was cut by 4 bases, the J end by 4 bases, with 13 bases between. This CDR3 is CASSQFGALNEKLFF. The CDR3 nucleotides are TGTGCCAGCTCACAGTTTGGGGCCCTTAATGAAAAACTGTTTTTT.